This note documents a single T cell receptor beta chain sequence. Its antigen is not known. Clones were read by immunoSEQ multiplex PCR, and TCRdb kept only the in-frame ones, dropping some. The table includes over 25,000 clones, 92% detected once. The record originates from a study of T cells in tuberculosis. On the study more broadly: IGRA-negative adolescents, IGRA-positive adolescents with latent tuberculosis and adults with active tuberculosis formed this South African cohort.

The time point is: new active TB diagnosis, blood taken before or within 7 days of starting treatment. Study-level findings and limits: Active tuberculosis patients had shorter CDR3-alpha; the beta difference was nonsignificant.

V shed 6 bases and J 0 bases; nucleotides not matched to a gene: 8. The CDR3 has 16 residues. Germline assignment: CDR1 SNHLY and CDR2 FYNNEI. The sample consisted of PBMCs, taken at tuberculosis diagnosis. The J gene is TRBJ1-1, the V gene TRBV2; 9 nucleotides agree with TRBD1. The TCR originated in an adult with tuberculosis. The CDR3 DNA sequence: TGTGCCAGCAGATCTGGACAGGGGTCAATGAACACTGAAGCTTTCTTT. This sequence encodes CASRSGQGSMNTEAFF.